These 5 T cell receptor beta chains share one sample of origin, sequenced in a study of tumor-infiltrating lymphocytes in primary liver carcinoma. From unsorted bulk tissue weighing 20-30 mg, DNA and RNA were co-extracted. Production of TCR beta cDNA used around 0.45 ug total RNA together with a constant-region primer. Generation of the TCR beta libraries relied on three nested multiplex PCR rounds using slightly modified ARM-PCR. PCR rounds one and two used TRBV1-TRBV30 forward primers with a C-beta reverse primer for about 11 cycles each. Each CDR3 protein is one row after TCRdb ran MiXCR on the multiplex PCR reads. In the table there are just under 95,000 distinct CDR3 sequences, 55% to 75% of which are singletons. The sample consisted of tumor-adjacent normal liver tissue. The receptors were gathered from a man in his forties or fifties with primary liver carcinoma and hepatitis B virus infection.

This clonotype was seen many times. V is TRBV29-1 and J is TRBJ2-5; unclear D gene. CDR1 is SQVTM and CDR2 is ANQGSEA in the germline V gene. Trimming stripped 3 bases from V and 2 bases from J, with 13 bases between. The CDR3 length is 14 residues. CDR3 residues: CSVDPLGGQETQYF. CDR3 DNA sequence: TGCAGCGTTGACCCTTTAGGCGGTCAAGAGACCCAGTACTTC.

As to this clonotype: The junction departs from the called germline gene at one end, perhaps through a read error. This chain joins TRBV4-1 and TRBJ2-5; D unresolved. CDR3 length: 13 residues. CDR1 and CDR2 from the germline V gene are MGHRA and YSYEKL. The CDR3 sequence: CASSQDLGVTQHF. As DNA, the CDR3 is TGCGCCAGCAGCCAAGATCTAGGAGTGACCCAGCACTTC.

This clonotype was seen repeatedly, ten times or more. The CDR3 sequence is CASSLETGGIYNEQFF. DNA for the CDR3: TGTGCCAGCAGCCTTGAAACAGGGGGCATTTACAATGAGCAGTTCTTC. The V gene is TRBV6-1, the J gene TRBJ2-1, with 9 positions matching TRBD1. CDR1 and CDR2 (germline): MNHNS, SASEGT. CDR3 size: 16 residues. With V trimmed by 6 bases and J by 4 bases, 10 bases remained unmatched.

With respect to this clonotype: The junction does not match germline at one end; this may be a read error. The chain carries TRBV11-2 and TRBJ2-7; 7 bases agree with TRBD1. The CDR3 spans 14 residues. Per the germline V gene, CDR1 is SGHAT and CDR2 is FQNNGV. The CDR3 is CASSLRRGPYEKYF. For the CDR3, the DNA is TGTGCCAGCAGCTTACGTAGGGGGCCCTACGAGAAGTACTTC.

A note on this clonotype: Germline is not matched at one junction end, which may reflect a read error. The chain uses TRBV6-2 or TRBV6-3 and TRBJ2-7; 8 bases are shared with TRBD1. Germline assignment: CDR1 MNHEY and CDR2 SVGEGT. This CDR3 region has 14 residues. CDR3 residues: CATMKDRDSHEQYF. CDR3 nucleotide sequence: TGTGCCACCATGAAGGACAGGGACTCCCACGAGCAGTACTTC.